This T cell receptor (beta chain) derives from a study of cytomegalovirus exposure and HLA in healthy donors. As for this clone: As yet, its antigen is unknown.

Notes on the study in general: Most TCR beta V segments were productive about 90% or about 30% of the time in an earlier analysis. Reports indicated that the classifier achieved high specificity and sensitivity in diagnosing cytomegalovirus status.

Researchers ran the PCR with 60 Vbeta and 13 Jbeta primers. Here immunoSEQ multiplex PCR was the method, and the copy in TCRdb shows in-frame clones only, minus some. Among around 150,000 clones listed, roughly 80% were seen once. Sequenced: PBMCs. This clonotype was sampled from a woman between 25 and 40 years old in good health and CMV-seropositive.

Here the CDR3 reads CASSFLGDRANEQFF. The CDR3, as DNA: TGTGCCAGCAGTTTCCTTGGGGACAGGGCAAATGAGCAGTTCTTC. This rearrangement joins TRBV28 to TRBJ2-1, with 9 positions matching TRBD1. CDR3 length: 15 residues. The junction had 7 bases not matched to a gene; V was cut back by 3 bases and J by 7 bases. CDR1 is MDHEN, CDR2 SYDVKM, per germline.